This T cell receptor beta chain was found in a study of Graves' ophthalmopathy and Graves' hyperthyroidism. CDR1 is ENHRY, CDR2 SYGVKD, per germline. V was clipped by 11 bases and J by 2 bases, with 21 bases between them. This CDR3 is 15 amino acids long. CDR3 regions of TCR beta were amplified from RNA transcripts. RT-PCR with HTBI primers came first, then second-round multiplex PCR. From the multiplex PCR reads, TCRdb called clonotypes with MiXCR, one entry per CDR3 protein. The sample holds around 1.1 million distinct CDR3 sequences; about two fifths are singletons and the top ten take around 10%. Sequenced input: peripheral blood or thyroid tissue (not recorded which). V is TRBV10-3 and J is TRBJ1-2; D perhaps matches TRBD1 (5 bases). The sequence derives from an adult man with Graves' hyperthyroidism. The CDR3 region has the DNA TGTGCCGCCAGCCGCGACAGTCTTTTAAACTATGGCTACACCTTC. This gives the protein CAASRDSLLNYGYTF.